The 8 T cell receptor beta chains given below trace back to one sample, sequenced in a study of OX40 agonist ivuxolimab in advanced cancers. The assay was immunoSEQ multiplex PCR, and TCRdb's table has in-frame clones only and misses some. The table lists about 82,000 clones, roughly nine tenths of them singletons. The source material was CD4+ or CD8+ T cells sorted from blood, sampled in a trial of the OX40 agonist ivuxolimab. These receptors were obtained from an adult with an advanced solid tumor such as melanoma, head and neck, liver or kidney cancer.

This chain joins TRBV6-1 and TRBJ2-3; no firm D call. Between the trimmed V and J ends, which lost 5 bases and 4 bases, there was a span of 13 bases. The CDR3 spans 14 residues. CDR1 and CDR2 from the germline V gene are MNHNS and SASEGT. Here the CDR3 reads CASSPQKKADTQYF. The DNA for the CDR3 is TGTGCCAGCAGTCCCCAAAAGAAGGCAGATACGCAGTATTTT.

This chain uses TRBV4-3 with TRBJ2-1, with 8 positions matching TRBD2. The CDR3 extends over 16 amino acids. V lost 0 bases and J lost 3; bases outside the gene matches: 4. The germline V gene has CDR1 LGHNA and CDR2 YSLEER. The CDR3 sequence is CASSQETSEGYNEQFF. Written as DNA, the CDR3 is TGCGCCAGCAGCCAAGAGACTAGCGAGGGCTACAATGAGCAGTTCTTC.

The genes are TRBV19 and TRBJ1-5, with D tentatively TRBD1 (6 bases). The CDR3 consists of 15 residues. Germline CDR1 is LNHDA and CDR2 is SQIVND (reference sequence). V lost 7 bases, J lost 2 bases, and 15 bases lay in between. This chain's CDR3 is CASTSSEGGNQPQHF. As DNA, the CDR3 is TGTGCCAGTACTTCTTCCGAGGGGGGCAATCAGCCCCAGCATTTT.

CDR3 amino acids: CASSGQTSGDMREQYF. In DNA form, the CDR3 reads TGTGCCAGCAGCGGACAGACTAGCGGGGATATGAGGGAGCAGTACTTC. The chain combines TRBV5-4 with TRBJ2-7, with 11 nucleotides matching TRBD2. Germline loops: CDR1 SGHNT, CDR2 YYREEE (reference sequence). V was pared by 4 bases and J by 7 bases, with 13 bases of the junction left unmatched. This CDR3 is 16 amino acids long.

The V gene is TRBV28, the J gene TRBJ1-2, with D unresolved. V was shortened by 5 bases and J by 4 bases, with 5 bases between the two germline ends. CDR1 and CDR2 from the germline V gene are MDHEN and SYDVKM. CDR3 length: 11 residues. CDR3 loop: CASSTAYGYTF. The CDR3, as DNA: TGTGCCAGCAGTACAGCCTATGGCTACACCTTC.

This clone was seen once. This sequence joins TRBV18 and TRBJ2-1; 9 bases align to TRBD1. Germline CDR1 and CDR2: KGHSH and LQKENI. V lost 3 bases to trimming and J lost 4 bases; unmatched junction nucleotides: 4. This CDR3 has 15 residues. The CDR3 loop reads CASSPRQGGYNEQFF. CDR3 DNA: TGTGCCAGCTCACCGAGACAGGGGGGTTACAATGAGCAGTTCTTC.

The chain couples TRBV19 to TRBJ1-6; 8 positions match TRBD1. The CDR3 is 14 amino acids. Germline lookup yields CDR1 LNHDA and CDR2 SQIVND (reference sequence). Trimming at V came to 5 bases and at J to 10 bases, leaving 7 bases not matched to a gene. CDR3 protein: CASSLAGGQSPLHF. For the CDR3, the DNA is TGTGCCAGTAGTTTGGCAGGGGGCCAGTCACCCCTCCACTTT.

This chain connects TRBV27 to TRBJ1-1, with D uncertain. V lost 3 bases to trimming and J lost 2 bases, with 7 bases between them. Germline values: CDR1 MNHEY, CDR2 SMNVEV (reference sequence). The CDR3 loop spans 13 amino acids. CDR3 DNA: TGTGCCAGCAGTTTTAGAGTAAACACTGAAGCTTTCTTT. This encodes CASSFRVNTEAFF.